This T cell receptor (beta chain) appears in the sequencing data of a study of PD-L1 blockade in urothelial cancer. Study-level information: Dosed intravenously at 1,200 mg every 3 weeks, atezolizumab was initiated by patients around 2014. Blood underwent analysis 3 weeks (second dose) and 6 weeks after treatment began.

All patients carried locally advanced or metastatic urothelial carcinoma. Per the germline V gene, CDR1 is SGHRS and CDR2 is YFSETQ. The V gene lost 1 base and the J gene lost 8 bases, with 9 bases spanning the gap. This CDR3 region has 12 residues. Profiled with immunoSEQ multiplex PCR; TCRdb holds only in-frame clones, not every one. This table has 65,000 to 80,000 clones, 84% appearing once. This clonotype originated in a man aged 65-85 years with urothelial cancer. The genes are TRBV5-1 and TRBJ1-2; D is perhaps TRBD1 (6 bases). Specimen: PBMCs, collected around atezolizumab (anti-PD-L1) treatment. In DNA form, the CDR3 reads TGCGCCAGCAGCTTGTGGGACAAAGGCTACACCTTC. Residues: CASSLWDKGYTF.